The rows below give T cell receptor beta chains drawn from one sample of a study of blood T cell repertoires in COVID-19. Repertoires were generated with immunoSEQ multiplex PCR, while TCRdb's copy carries only in-frame clones and drops some. This table has some 50,000 clones, roughly nine tenths appearing once. The specimen sequenced was peripheral blood. These receptors were collected from an older man with active COVID-19. Each CDR3 is given with its conserved first and last residue. A D gene is named only where the DNA matches it firmly. The listing skips clone size in some rows; elsewhere it reads once, few, many or a size class.

cdr3_nt cdr3_aa d_call v_call clone_size j_call
TGTGCCAGCAGCGTAGAGGGGACACATAACTATGGCTACACCTTC CASSVEGTHNYGYTF - TRBV9 - TRBJ1-2
TGTGCCACCAGCAGAGAAAAACAGGGGGTAAGCAATCAGCCCCAGCATTTT CATSREKQGVSNQPQHF TRBD1 TRBV15 - TRBJ1-5
TGTGCCACCAGGCGTCCCCCAGGGCAGGGTACCGGGGAGCTGTTTTTT CATRRPPGQGTGELFF - TRBV28 - TRBJ2-2
TGTGCCAGCAGCTTAGCCCGACAGGGAGGCTATGGCTACACCTTC CASSLARQGGYGYTF TRBD1 TRBV7-9 - TRBJ1-2
TGTGCCAGCAGTCCGACAGGTTACTCTGGAAACACCATATATTTT CASSPTGYSGNTIYF - TRBV6-5 - TRBJ1-3
TGTGCCAGCAGTTACCCCCAGGGTCCAAATGAGCAGTTCTTC CASSYPQGPNEQFF - TRBV6-2/TRBV6-3 - TRBJ2-1
TGTGCCAGCAGTGAAATAAGAGTATCGGGTTCCTATAATTCACCCCTCCACTTT CASSEIRVSGSYNSPLHF - TRBV2 - TRBJ1-6
TGTGCCTGGAGTGTATTAAGTGGAGGTGAAGCTTTCTTT CAWSVLSGGEAFF - TRBV30 - TRBJ1-1
TGTGCCAGCAGCCAAGAGATGGGGCAGGTGGGTTCACCCCTCCACTTT CASSQEMGQVGSPLHF - TRBV4-2 - TRBJ1-6
TGTGCCAGCAGCCCAAGACAGGGAAACACTGAAGCTTTCTTT CASSPRQGNTEAFF TRBD1 TRBV9 - TRBJ1-1
TGCGCCAGCAGCCCGACTAGCGTTGAGACCCAGTACTTC CASSPTSVETQYF TRBD2 TRBV5-1 - TRBJ2-5
TGTGCCAGCAGTTACTCGGCGGGGGGGCCCTACGAGCAGTACTTC CASSYSAGGPYEQYF TRBD2 TRBV6-5 - TRBJ2-7
TGTGCCAGCAGTGAACTCAGGGGGAGGAATGAAAAACTGTTTTTT CASSELRGRNEKLFF TRBD1 TRBV6-1 - TRBJ1-4
TGCGCCAGCAGCTTCCTCCAGGGGGTTGGTGCCAATGAGCAGTTCTTC CASSFLQGVGANEQFF TRBD1 TRBV5-1 once TRBJ2-1
TGTGCCACTAGTGGGACAGGGGTCCCTTACGAGCAGTACTTC CATSGTGVPYEQYF TRBD1 TRBV6-5 - TRBJ2-7
TGCGCCAGCAGCTTAACAGGGCTACAGCCCCAGCATTTT CASSLTGLQPQHF - TRBV5-1 - TRBJ1-5
TGCGCCAGCAGCTTGCGGGGGGGCAATTCACCCCTCCACTTT CASSLRGGNSPLHF - TRBV5-1 once TRBJ1-6
TGTGCCAGCAGTTTATCGCAGGGAATCACTGAAGCTTTCTTT CASSLSQGITEAFF - TRBV27 - TRBJ1-1
TGTGCCAGCACCGGGACAGGAGGCTATAATTCACCCCTCCACTTT CASTGTGGYNSPLHF TRBD1 TRBV27 - TRBJ1-6
TGTGCCAGCAGCGCCATCAGGGAGGTGGGTGAAAAACTGTTTTTT CASSAIREVGEKLFF - TRBV21-1 - TRBJ1-4
TGTGCCAGCAGCCAAGCACCAGGGGAGAATGAGCAGTTCTTC CASSQAPGENEQFF - TRBV4-2 - TRBJ2-1
TGTGCCATACAGAAGGGGATGGGAAACACCATATATTTT CAIQKGMGNTIYF - TRBV10-3 - TRBJ1-3
TGTGCCAGCAGCTTAGAAGGGGGCGAGCAGTACTTC CASSLEGGEQYF - TRBV7-9 few TRBJ2-7
TGTGCCAGCAGCCAAACTACATCACCGTCCTACGAGCAGTACTTC CASSQTTSPSYEQYF - TRBV3-1/TRBV3-2 - TRBJ2-7
TGTGCCAGCAGCCCTGGAGCAGGGGGTAATGAAAAACTGTTTTTT CASSPGAGGNEKLFF TRBD1 TRBV7-9 once TRBJ1-4
TGCGCCAGCAGCCAAGAGTCCCAGGGTGCCTACGAGCAGTACTTC CASSQESQGAYEQYF - TRBV4-3 - TRBJ2-7
TGTGCCAGCAGCCCTGATCCCCCACCGGGACCCCTCCACTTT CASSPDPPPGPLHF - TRBV7-9 - TRBJ1-6
TGTGCCAGCTCACCAGGGGACAGCGGAAACACCATATATTTT CASSPGDSGNTIYF TRBD1 TRBV18 once TRBJ1-3
TGTGCCAGCAGCTTAAAAGGGGGCTACGAGCAGTACTTC CASSLKGGYEQYF - TRBV7-3 - TRBJ2-7
TGTGCCAGCAGCTTGGTAGACAGGGCTACGAACACCGGGGAGCTGTTTTTT CASSLVDRATNTGELFF TRBD1 TRBV5-7 - TRBJ2-2
TGTGCCACCAGCAGACCACCGGGACAGTTTAATGAAAAACTGTTTTTT CATSRPPGQFNEKLFF TRBD1 TRBV15 - TRBJ1-4
TGTGCCAGCAGTGAAAGACAGCGGGGAGATTCACCCCTCCACTTT CASSERQRGDSPLHF - TRBV2 - TRBJ1-6
TGTGCCAGCAGCGCAACCAGGGGTTCCCGGACCGGGGAGCTGTTTTTT CASSATRGSRTGELFF - TRBV5-5 - TRBJ2-2
TGTGCCAGCAGCTTGGGGACTAGCGGACTTGGGAGCACAGATACGCAGTATTTT CASSLGTSGLGSTDTQYF TRBD2 TRBV11-3 - TRBJ2-3
TGTGCCAGCAGCTCCCAGGGGGGCGGGTCCACCGGGGAGCTGTTTTTT CASSSQGGGSTGELFF - TRBV7-2 - TRBJ2-2
TGTGCCAGCAGCTTGGACTTGATTAAGCCTGAAGCTTTCTTT CASSLDLIKPEAFF - TRBV5-8 - TRBJ1-1
TGCGCCAGCAGCCCTGCTACAGGGGGCCGTGGCTACACCTTC CASSPATGGRGYTF TRBD1 TRBV5-1 - TRBJ1-2
TGTGCCAGCAGTGTCTCAGGGGGCGCACAGAACACTGAAGCTTTCTTT CASSVSGGAQNTEAFF TRBD1 TRBV28 - TRBJ1-1
TGTGCCATCAGTGAGTCGGGACAGGGGGTTTACACTGAAGCTTTCTTT CAISESGQGVYTEAFF TRBD1 TRBV10-3 - TRBJ1-1
TGTGCCAGCAGCCCCGGGGGCGGACTAGCTGACTACGAGCAGTACTTC CASSPGGGLADYEQYF TRBD2 TRBV3-1/TRBV3-2 few TRBJ2-7
TGTGCCACCAATCAAGCGGGGGGTCAAGAGACCCAGTACTTC CATNQAGGQETQYF TRBD2 TRBV15 - TRBJ2-5
TGCGCCAGCAGCCAAGATCTAGGAAGAATGGATCAGCCCCAGCATTTT CASSQDLGRMDQPQHF - TRBV4-3 few TRBJ1-5
TGTGCCAGCAGCTCCCCCAGGGGATTTCACGAGCAGTACTTC CASSSPRGFHEQYF - TRBV11-2 - TRBJ2-7
TGTGCCAGCAGCCCCCTGGACAGGGCGAGTAACACTGAAGCTTTCTTT CASSPLDRASNTEAFF TRBD1 TRBV16 - TRBJ1-1
TGTGCCAGCTCACCACCCGGAGGGAGCAATCAGCCCCAGCATTTT CASSPPGGSNQPQHF - TRBV18 - TRBJ1-5
TGTGCCAGCAGCCCTAGCGGGGGGGCTTACAATGAGCAGTTCTTC CASSPSGGAYNEQFF TRBD2 TRBV7-2 - TRBJ2-1
TGTGCCAGCAGCTCAACAGGGGGAAATCAGCCCCAGCATTTT CASSSTGGNQPQHF TRBD1 TRBV7-8 - TRBJ1-5
TGCGCCAGCAGCTCGGTAGCCGGACAGCAAGAGACCCAGTACTTC CASSSVAGQQETQYF - TRBV5-1 - TRBJ2-5
TGTGCCAGCAGCCAAGCAGGACTCGAAAGGGATACGCAGTATTTT CASSQAGLERDTQYF - TRBV3-1/TRBV3-2 - TRBJ2-3
TGTGCCAGCAGCGGGCTAGCGCTTTCAAAGACCCAGTACTTC CASSGLALSKTQYF - TRBV3-1/TRBV3-2 - TRBJ2-5
TGTGCCAGTAGTATTGACAGGAGCACAGATACGCAGTATTTT CASSIDRSTDTQYF - TRBV19 - TRBJ2-3
TGCGCCAGCAGCCTCCCCGGCCAGGGGGATACGCAGTATTTT CASSLPGQGDTQYF - TRBV5-1 - TRBJ2-3
TGTGCCAGCAGCGAGAGAATGGGGGGATACACCGGGGAGCTGTTTTTT CASSERMGGYTGELFF - TRBV7-2 - TRBJ2-2
TGTGCCAGCAGCTTAATCGAGACTAGCGGGGCCCATGAGCAGTTCTTC CASSLIETSGAHEQFF TRBD2 TRBV7-8 once TRBJ2-1
TGCGCCAGCAGCTTGTCCAATGCGAACACCGGGGAGCTGTTTTTT CASSLSNANTGELFF - TRBV5-1 few TRBJ2-2